This T cell receptor (beta chain) was documented in a study of CD8 T cells in ankylosing spondylitis. Study-level points and caveats: Matched synovial fluid from ankylosing spondylitis patients was reported to be enriched for disease-linked clones.

This clonotype appeared once. No antigen is known for it. Generation of TCR beta libraries employed quantitative 5'-RACE incorporating molecular barcodes. TCRdb itself ran the 5' RACE reads through MiXCR, one entry per CDR3 protein. The sample yields 290,000 or so distinct CDR3 sequences, roughly 20% seen once. V lost 5 bases and J lost 5, with 18 bases in between. There are 15 residues in the CDR3. Germline V gene lookup returns CDR1 MDHEN and CDR2 SYDVKM. This chain links TRBV28 with TRBJ1-1; D perhaps matches TRBD1 (5 bases). This receptor was taken from a female donor with ankylosing spondylitis or in good health (not recorded which). The sample comprised blood, either unsorted or a sorted T cell fraction (not recorded which). The CDR3 is CASSPGQGSGTEAFF. DNA for the CDR3: TGTGCCAGCAGTCCTGGCCAGGGAAGTGGGACTGAAGCTTTCTTT.